This passage covers 11 T cell receptor beta chains from one sample sequenced in a study of T cell responses to AZD1222 COVID-19 vaccine. The repertoire was sequenced with immunoSEQ multiplex PCR; TCRdb's copy has only in-frame clones and lacks some. The sample records about 200,000 clones, 85% to 95% being singletons. The specimen was peripheral blood, collected on day 0 of AZD1222 vaccination. The source of these receptors is an adult in good health.

The chain combines TRBV3-1 (or the pseudogene TRBV3-2) with TRBJ2-1; perhaps TRBD2 as D (5 bases). The CDR3 runs 17 residues. Germline V gene data show CDR1 as LGHDT and CDR2 as YNNKEL (reference sequence). The V end lost 3 bases, the J end lost 5 bases, and 20 bases lay between the germline ends. The CDR3 DNA sequence: TGTGCCAGCAGCCACCCATTTTGGGAGAAAGAAAACAATGAGCAGTTCTTC. It codes for CASSHPFWEKENNEQFF.

The chain recombines TRBV19 with TRBJ1-6; no clear D gene. The CDR3 has 12 residues. Trimming removed 8 bases at V and 7 bases at J, with 9 bases between. Germline V CDR1 and CDR2: LNHDA, SQIVND (reference sequence). The CDR3 region has the DNA TGTGCCAGTTCGGCGTACAATTCACCCCTCCACTTT. Translating it yields CASSAYNSPLHF.

The V gene is TRBV3-1 (or the pseudogene TRBV3-2), the J gene TRBJ1-5, with D unresolved. This CDR3 has 16 amino acids. The V end lost 0 bases, the J end lost 2 bases, and 11 bases lay between the germline ends. Germline CDR1 LGHDT, CDR2 YNNKEL (reference sequence). The DNA for the CDR3 is TGTGCCAGCAGCCAAGAAAGCCGCGGGGGCAATCAGCCCCAGCATTTT. Translating it yields CASSQESRGGNQPQHF.

V is TRBV7-9 and J is TRBJ2-1; 7 positions match TRBD2. Losses at the gene ends were 5 bases for V and 5 bases for J; bases not matched to a gene: 9. The V gene's germline CDR1 is SEHNR and CDR2 FQNEAQ (reference sequence). This CDR3 contains 15 residues. CDR3 residues: CASSLPREVDNEQFF. The CDR3, as DNA: TGTGCCAGCAGCCTACCCCGGGAGGTGGACAATGAGCAGTTCTTC.

The chain combines TRBV5-6 with TRBJ1-1, with D possibly being TRBD1 (6 bases). Between the trimmed V and J ends, which lost 1 base and 1 base, there was a span of 11 bases. This CDR3 has 15 amino acids. CDR1 is SGHDT, CDR2 YYEEEE, per germline. CDR3 amino acids: CASSLTLTGNTEAFF. CDR3 DNA sequence: TGTGCCAGCAGCTTGACCCTGACAGGGAACACTGAAGCTTTCTTT.

This chain links TRBV18 with TRBJ1-1; TRBD1 matches 8 bases. The CDR3 length is 13 residues. Germline CDR1 reads KGHSH; CDR2 reads LQKENI. Losses at the gene ends were 3 bases for V and 7 bases for J; bases not matched to a gene: 4. The CDR3 loop is CASSPDRGVEAFF. CDR3 in DNA: TGTGCCAGCTCACCTGACAGGGGAGTTGAAGCTTTCTTT.

The V gene is TRBV28, the J gene TRBJ1-4; TRBD1 aligns across 9 bases. Germline CDR1 reads MDHEN; CDR2 reads SYDVKM. The CDR3 is 15 amino acids. With V trimmed by 4 bases and J by 5 bases, 5 bases remained unmatched. The CDR3 here is CASSWAGTGNEKLFF. The CDR3 nucleotides are TGTGCCAGCAGTTGGGCCGGGACAGGGAATGAAAAACTGTTTTTT.

V usage is TRBV27 and J usage is TRBJ2-1; the D gene could be TRBD1 or TRBD2 (6 bases each). Trimming shortened V by 5 bases and J by 7 bases, and 12 bases separated the two germline ends. Germline V gene data show CDR1 as MNHEY and CDR2 as SMNVEV (reference sequence). The CDR3 spans 13 residues. CDR3: CASSLGGPNEQFF. The CDR3 nucleotides read TGTGCCAGCAGTCTCGGGGGCCCAAATGAGCAGTTCTTC.

This chain joins TRBV13 and TRBJ2-5; 9 nucleotides align to TRBD2. The CDR3 runs to 16 residues. V dropped 4 bases and J dropped 5; count of bases not matched to a gene: 11. The germline V gene has CDR1 PRHDT and CDR2 FYEKMQ (reference sequence). The CDR3 here is CASSSRRSGGSETQYF. CDR3 nucleotide sequence: TGTGCCAGCAGCTCCCGGAGAAGCGGGGGGTCGGAGACCCAGTACTTC.

The rearrangement joins TRBV12-5 to TRBJ2-3, with 15 nucleotides matching TRBD2. The CDR3 totals 20 residues. V lost 0 bases to trimming and J lost 8 bases; unmatched junction nucleotides: 15. The germline V gene encodes CDR1 LGHNT and CDR2 FRNRAP. Here the CDR3 DNA reads TGTGCTAGTGGTTTGGTAGGCTTAGGCGGGACTAGCGGGGGGAGGGTTACGCAGTATTTT. This encodes CASGLVGLGGTSGGRVTQYF.

V gene TRBV7-2 combines with J gene TRBJ2-1; 7 bases map to TRBD2. The CDR3 is made up of 15 amino acids. The V segment lost 3 bases and the J segment 0 bases; nucleotides outside the gene matches: 2. The germline V gene has CDR1 SGHTA and CDR2 FQGNSA. The CDR3 region is CASSLWGGSYNEQFF. In nucleotides, the CDR3 is TGTGCCAGCAGCTTGTGGGGGGGCTCCTACAATGAGCAGTTCTTC. Looking up the rest from reference TRBV7-2 and TRBJ2-1 gives the full variable domain: GAGVSQSPSNKVTEKGKDVELRCDPISGHTALYWYRQSLGQGLEFLIYFQGNSAPDKSGLPSDRFSAERTGGSVSTLTIQRTQQEDSAVYLCASSLWGGSYNEQFFGPGTRLTVL.